These 18 T cell receptor beta chains share one sample of origin, sequenced in a study of shared clonotypes between healthy human individuals. Sequencing used immunoSEQ multiplex PCR; TCRdb keeps in-frame clones, though not all of them. The repertoire consists of hundreds of thousands of clones, with about 74% occurring once and the leading ten covering 1.5% to 2%. Sequencing was done on a sample of memory CD4+ T cells sorted from blood. This sample's subset: CD45RA-negative fraction. These receptors came from a woman younger than 45 in good health.

This clone was observed many times. At the DNA level, this CDR3 is encoded by other sequences in the same sample as well. The chain has TRBV6-5 and TRBJ1-5, with 9 bases lining up with TRBD1. With V trimmed by 6 bases and J by 6 bases, 6 bases remained unmatched. The CDR3 loop spans 14 amino acids. Germline V gives CDR1 MNHEY, CDR2 SVGAGI. The CDR3 nucleotides are TGTGCCAGCAGAAGGACAGGGGATTTTCAGCCCCAGCATTTT. It translates to CASRRTGDFQPQHF.

This clone was recorded once. The chain couples TRBV30 to TRBJ1-2; no definite D call. The CDR3 extends over 11 amino acids. The V end lost 7 bases, the J end lost 3 bases, and 9 bases lay between the germline ends. CDR1 is GTSNPN, CDR2 SVGIG, per germline (reference sequence). Here the CDR3 reads CASSIDYGYTF. CDR3 nucleotides: TGTGCCTCAAGTATCGACTATGGCTACACCTTC.

The chain links TRBV11-2 to TRBJ2-5; D is perhaps TRBD2 (6 bases). Trimming removed 1 base from V and 6 bases from J, with 12 bases in between. Germline V lookup: CDR1 SGHAT, CDR2 FQNNGV. CDR3 length: 14 amino acids. CDR3 amino acids: CASSLGRELKTQYF. The DNA for the CDR3 is TGTGCCAGCAGCTTAGGACGGGAGTTAAAGACCCAGTACTTC.

This chain connects TRBV10-1 to TRBJ2-1; TRBD2 aligns across 9 bases. Trimming took 5 bases from V and 4 from J; bases not matched to a gene: 6. The CDR3 sequence is 15 residues long. Germline V gene lookup returns CDR1 WNHNN and CDR2 SYGVQD (reference sequence). The CDR3 protein is CASSSSGRTYNEQFF. The CDR3 DNA follows: TGCGCCAGCAGTAGTAGCGGGAGAACATACAATGAGCAGTTCTTC.

Notes on this clone: A junction end diverges from the germline sequence, so it may reflect a read error. The chain links TRBV11-2 to TRBJ1-1; D not resolved. CDR1 is SGHAT, CDR2 FQNNGV, per germline. CDR3 size: 14 residues. DNA for the CDR3: TGTGCCAGCAGGTTAGAGACCGGGAACACTGAAGCTTTCTTT. Its protein is CASRLETGNTEAFF.

The CDR3 spells CASGWVRETQYF. CDR3 bases: TGTGCCAGCGGGTGGGTTCGAGAGACCCAGTACTTC. The genes are TRBV2 and TRBJ2-5; D gene ambiguous. CDR1 and CDR2 from the germline V gene are SNHLY and FYNNEI. V shed 8 bases and J shed 4 bases, with 11 bases lying between them. There are 12 residues in the CDR3.

In its sample, this clone was seen a few times. The V gene is TRBV28, the J gene TRBJ2-7; D is perhaps TRBD1 (5 bases). In germline, CDR1 is MDHEN, CDR2 SYDVKM. The CDR3 covers 14 residues. The V and J ends lost 7 bases and 2 bases respectively, with 15 bases between them. This CDR3 is CASTPGHLAYEQYF. CDR3 nucleotides: TGTGCCAGCACCCCAGGGCACCTAGCCTACGAGCAGTACTTC.

The rearrangement joins TRBV4-1 to TRBJ1-4; D gene uncertain. V lost 4 bases to trimming and J lost 8 bases, with 17 bases between them. The CDR3 spans 15 residues. From germline, CDR1 is MGHRA and CDR2 YSYEKL. CDR3 in amino acids: CASSREGSIGEKLFF. Written as DNA, the CDR3 is TGCGCCAGCAGCCGCGAAGGGTCAATTGGAGAAAAACTGTTTTTT.

J is TRBJ2-2 and V is TRBV28; D is perhaps TRBD1 or TRBD2 (5 bases each). Germline CDR1 reads MDHEN; CDR2 reads SYDVKM. This CDR3 comprises 17 residues. The germline V and J ends were trimmed by 5 bases and 0 bases, with 16 bases remaining between them. CDR3 sequence: CASSPLEGFTNTGELFF. The CDR3 region has the DNA TGTGCCAGCAGTCCGCTTGAGGGGTTTACGAACACCGGGGAGCTGTTTTTT.

This clone was observed a few times. The J gene is TRBJ2-2, the V gene TRBV29-1, with D maybe TRBD1 (6 bases). Germline V gene sequence: CDR1 SQVTM, CDR2 ANQGSEA. The germline V and J ends were trimmed by 7 bases and 5 bases, with 8 bases remaining between them. The CDR3 spans 11 residues. The CDR3 DNA reads as TGCAGCGCTCAGGGGACCGGGGAGCTGTTTTTT. This codes for CSAQGTGELFF.

V and J are TRBV5-5 and TRBJ1-5; D is unclear. In germline, CDR1 is SGHKS, CDR2 YYEKEE (reference sequence). Between the trimmed V and J ends, which lost 5 bases and 9 bases, there was a span of 24 bases. This CDR3 is 16 amino acids long. The CDR3 sequence is CASRPEADSSKWPQHF. CDR3 in DNA: TGTGCCAGCAGGCCCGAGGCAGATTCTAGCAAGTGGCCCCAGCATTTT.

This chain connects TRBV19 to TRBJ2-4; TRBD1 might be the D (6 bases). There are 15 residues in the CDR3. CDR1 LNHDA and CDR2 SQIVND come from the germline V gene (reference sequence). Trimming removed 6 bases from V and 0 bases from J, with 12 bases in between. The CDR3 here is CASSGTTIAKNIQYF. CDR3 in DNA: TGTGCCAGTAGCGGGACAACTATAGCCAAAAACATTCAGTACTTC.

The chain is built from TRBV15 and TRBJ2-5; 9 positions match TRBD1. The ends lost 1 base at V and 4 bases at J; junction bases unmatched: 7. Germline CDR1 LNHNV, CDR2 YYDKDF (reference sequence). The CDR3 is 16 residues long. CDR3 nucleotides: TGTGCCACCAGCAGAGCTCGGACAGGGGTGGGAGAGACCCAGTACTTC. This codes for CATSRARTGVGETQYF.

This clone was counted between two and nine times. The chain couples TRBV19 to TRBJ2-7; D is ambiguous. Germline assignment: CDR1 LNHDA and CDR2 SQIVND (reference sequence). The ends were cut back, 6 bases at V and 2 bases at J, with 20 bases in the middle. The CDR3 has 16 amino acids. CDR3 nucleotides: TGTGCCAGTAGCTTGGCGGTGAGAGCTCCCCCCTACGAGCAGTACTTC. The encoded protein is CASSLAVRAPPYEQYF.

Concerning this clone itself: The identical CDR3 is also encoded by other nucleotide sequences in the sample. V and J are TRBV14 and TRBJ2-7; TRBD1 aligns across 9 bases. J lost 1 base, V lost 4 bases, and 2 bases had no gene match. The CDR3 is made up of 14 amino acids. Germline CDR1 is SGHDN and CDR2 is FVKESK. CDR3 in amino acids: CASSPGTGSYEQYF. In DNA form, the CDR3 reads TGTGCCAGCAGCCCCGGGACAGGGTCCTACGAGCAGTACTTC.

V is TRBV14 and J is TRBJ1-1, with D possibly being TRBD1 (6 bases). V was shortened by 7 bases and J by 6 bases, with 15 bases between the two germline ends. Germline CDR1 SGHDN, CDR2 FVKESK. The CDR3 is 13 amino acids. In nucleotides, the CDR3 is TGTGCCAGCACTATGGCAGGGGCGTCTGAAGCTTTCTTT. This codes for CASTMAGASEAFF.

The CDR3 nucleotides are TGCAGCGTTGGCGGAGGGGGGGACACCAAGCTAGCAGGCACAGATACGCAGTATTTT. Translation: CSVGGGGDTKLAGTDTQYF. This chain connects TRBV29-1 to TRBJ2-3; perhaps TRBD2 as D (7 bases). V was clipped by 4 bases and J by 1 base, with 27 bases between them. The germline CDR1 and CDR2 sequences are SQVTM and ANQGSEA. This CDR3 is 19 amino acids long.

The chain couples TRBV11-2 to TRBJ2-3; 8 bases line up with TRBD2. Germline V gene data show CDR1 as SGHAT and CDR2 as FQNNGV. The J segment lost 4 bases and the V segment lost 5 bases, leaving 8 bases of the junction unmatched. The CDR3 runs 15 residues. The CDR3 spells CASSRPGLGPDTQYF. The CDR3 coding sequence is TGTGCCAGCAGCCGGCCGGGACTAGGCCCAGATACGCAGTATTTT. The entire variable domain, with the rest obtained from reference TRBV11-2 and TRBJ2-3, is as follows: EAGVAQSPRYKIIEKRQSVAFWCNPISGHATLYWYQQILGQGPKLLIQFQNNGVVDDSQLPKDRFSAERLKGVDSTLKIQPAKLEDSAVYLCASSRPGLGPDTQYFGPGTRLTVL.